The 24 T cell receptor beta chains below were found in one sample sequenced in a study of graft-versus-host responses after intestinal transplantation. Using immunoSEQ multiplex PCR, the repertoire was profiled, and TCRdb retains in-frame clones only, with some absent. The table lists about 11,000 clones, approximately 32% of them singletons. The specimen comprised alloreactive CD4+ T cells from a mixed lymphocyte reaction culture, sampled before transplantation. Subset denoted: CFSE-low proliferating T cells sorted from approximately six-day pre-transplant mixed lymphocyte reaction (GvH or HvG direction). Receptors were obtained from a human patient who was an organ donor for intestinal transplantation.

This chain uses TRBV5-4 with TRBJ2-5, with D unresolved. V was pared by 0 bases and J by 3 bases, with 6 bases between. The CDR3 is made up of 13 amino acids. Germline V gives CDR1 SGHNT, CDR2 YYREEE (reference sequence). CDR3: CASSLVHKETQYF. The CDR3 region has the DNA TGTGCCAGCAGCTTGGTACACAAAGAGACCCAGTACTTC.

In its sample, this clone ranks as medium-sized. V and J are TRBV7-9 and TRBJ2-7; 10 positions agree with TRBD2. The CDR3 runs to 14 residues. Germline values: CDR1 SEHNR, CDR2 FQNEAQ (reference sequence). Trimming cost V 2 bases and J 5 bases; bases outside gene matches: 3. The CDR3 is CASSLLAGEDEQYF. Written as DNA, the CDR3 is TGTGCCAGCAGCTTACTAGCGGGGGAGGACGAGCAGTACTTC.

The rearrangement links TRBV11-2 to TRBJ2-1, with 8 bases that match TRBD1. CDR3 size: 15 residues. Trimming removed 2 bases from V and 2 bases from J; junction bases left unmatched: 2. The germline V gene encodes CDR1 SGHAT and CDR2 FQNNGV. The CDR3 DNA reads TGTGCCAGCAGCTTAACGACAGGGGCCTACAATGAGCAGTTCTTC. This codes for CASSLTTGAYNEQFF.

This chain connects TRBV10-3 to TRBJ1-2; weak D call: TRBD1 (5 bases). Germline CDR1 and CDR2: ENHRY and SYGVKD. The V end lost 3 bases, the J end lost 7 bases, and 12 bases lay between the germline ends. The CDR3 has 13 amino acids. The CDR3 sequence: CAISDSGLGGYTF. The CDR3 coding sequence is TGTGCCATCAGTGACTCAGGGCTAGGTGGCTACACCTTC.

In its sample, this clone is medium-sized. CDR3 DNA: TGTGCCAGCAGCTTGGGGGGAGCTAACTATGGCTACACCTTC. It codes for CASSLGGANYGYTF. This sequence joins TRBV5-4 and TRBJ1-2; no reliable D call. The CDR3 extends over 14 amino acids. Germline assignment: CDR1 SGHNT and CDR2 YYREEE (reference sequence). V was trimmed by 0 bases and J by 0 bases, leaving 6 bases between them.

The rearrangement joins TRBV10-2 to TRBJ2-7; 10 nucleotides line up with TRBD2. V lost 4 bases, J lost 5 bases, and 8 bases stayed unmatched. From germline, CDR1 is WSHSY and CDR2 SAAADI. The CDR3 runs to 15 residues. Here the CDR3 reads CASSAVLAGVHEQYF. The CDR3 DNA is TGCGCCAGCAGTGCAGTTCTAGCGGGGGTCCACGAGCAGTACTTC.

The chain combines TRBV19 with TRBJ1-6; 7 bases agree with TRBD1. The CDR3 is 15 residues long. Trimming removed 3 bases from V and 10 bases from J; junction bases left unmatched: 9. From germline, CDR1 is LNHDA and CDR2 SQIVND (reference sequence). The CDR3 loop reads CASSIPTGDGSPLHF. The CDR3, as DNA: TGTGCCAGTAGTATCCCAACAGGGGATGGCTCACCCCTCCACTTT.

Relative to its sample, this clone is medium-sized (0.01 to 0.1%). The rearrangement joins TRBV19 to TRBJ2-1; D is ambiguous. Germline V gene lookup returns CDR1 LNHDA and CDR2 SQIVND (reference sequence). The CDR3 runs 12 residues. Trimming cost V 6 bases and J 6 bases, with 9 bases left between them. The CDR3 spells CASSSRLNEQFF. The CDR3 DNA reads TGTGCCAGTAGCTCTAGACTCAATGAGCAGTTCTTC.

This clone was counted a few times. The chain recombines TRBV4-1 with TRBJ2-7, with D possibly matching TRBD1 (5 bases). Germline V lookup: CDR1 MGHRA, CDR2 YSYEKL. The CDR3 runs to 15 residues. Trimming took 0 bases from V and 5 from J, leaving 14 bases between them. The CDR3 loop reads CASSQELWGYHEQYF. For the CDR3, the DNA is TGCGCCAGCAGCCAAGAGTTGTGGGGCTACCACGAGCAGTACTTC.

This sequence joins TRBV4-1 and TRBJ1-1; maybe TRBD1 (5 bases). Germline CDR1 reads MGHRA; CDR2 reads YSYEKL. With 1 base removed from V and 1 base from J, the gap between germline ends came to 7 bases. The CDR3 runs to 14 residues. CDR3 sequence: CASSQADRNTEAFF. The CDR3 region has the DNA TGCGCCAGCAGCCAAGCTGACAGGAACACTGAAGCTTTCTTT.

This chain connects TRBV7-9 to TRBJ2-1, with TRBD2 matching 7 bases. CDR3 length: 16 amino acids. The V and J ends lost 5 bases and 8 bases, in that order; junction bases with no gene match: 15. Germline-derived CDR1 and CDR2 are SEHNR and FQNEAQ (reference sequence). The CDR3 reads CASSPRPGVGGDEQFF. CDR3 coding DNA: TGTGCCAGCAGCCCCCGACCGGGGGTTGGGGGGGATGAGCAGTTCTTC.

CDR3 in DNA: TGTGCCAGCAGCGTACCGCTAGCGGGGGGCGAGACCCAGTACTTC. Translated: CASSVPLAGGETQYF. This chain uses TRBV11-2 with TRBJ2-5; TRBD2 matches at 11 bases. After removal of 5 bases from V and 5 bases from J, the junction contained 7 bases not matched to a gene. The CDR3 spans 15 residues. Germline V gives CDR1 SGHAT, CDR2 FQNNGV.

The V gene is TRBV7-2, the J gene TRBJ1-5; 9 bases align to TRBD1. Trimming removed 3 bases from V and 3 bases from J; junction bases left unmatched: 3. CDR1 and CDR2 (germline): SGHTA, FQGNSA. This CDR3 is 15 amino acids long. The CDR3 region has the DNA TGTGCCAGCAGCTTTCGGACAGGGGCCAATCAGCCCCAGCATTTT. Amino acid sequence: CASSFRTGANQPQHF.

The genes are TRBV2 and TRBJ2-7; 11 bases fit TRBD2. V trimming: 6 bases; J trimming: 2 bases; junction bases outside the gene matches: 3. The CDR3 is 14 residues long. Per the germline V gene, CDR1 is SNHLY and CDR2 is FYNNEI. The CDR3: CASRVGLAAYEQYF. CDR3 DNA sequence: TGTGCCAGCAGAGTGGGACTAGCGGCCTACGAGCAGTACTTC.

The rearrangement joins TRBV7-3 to TRBJ2-3; 8 bases are a match to TRBD2. Germline lookup yields CDR1 SGHTA and CDR2 FQGTGA. This CDR3 has 16 amino acids. With 1 base clipped from V and 2 bases from J, the junction kept 5 bases outside the gene matches. The CDR3 reads CASSLRRRGATDTQYF. The DNA for the CDR3 is TGTGCCAGCAGCTTAAGGCGGCGGGGGGCCACAGATACGCAGTATTTT.

By proportion, this clone is medium-sized (0.01 to 0.1%). This chain links TRBV7-9 with TRBJ1-2, with TRBD1 matching 10 bases. Germline V lookup: CDR1 SEHNR, CDR2 FQNEAQ (reference sequence). V lost 3 bases, J lost 6 bases, and 7 bases stayed unmatched. There are 15 residues in the CDR3. The CDR3, as DNA: TGTGCCAGCAGCTTGACACGGACAGGGGGTAATGGCTACACCTTC. Encoded protein: CASSLTRTGGNGYTF.

The rearrangement joins TRBV27 to TRBJ2-7; no definite D call. Germline assignment: CDR1 MNHEY and CDR2 SMNVEV (reference sequence). V lost 6 bases and J lost 3, with 12 bases in between. The CDR3 runs to 13 residues. In nucleotides, the CDR3 is TGTGCCAGCAGACGAACGTACTACTACGAGCAGTACTTC. Translating gives CASRRTYYYEQYF.

The chain combines TRBV30 with TRBJ1-6; D gene ambiguous. The V gene lost 0 bases and the J gene lost 7 bases, with 7 bases spanning the gap. The CDR3 totals 13 residues. Germline values: CDR1 GTSNPN, CDR2 SVGIG (reference sequence). The CDR3 DNA reads TGTGCCTGGAGTGTACTCGGGAATTCACCCCTCCACTTT. Translation: CAWSVLGNSPLHF. Combining the CDR3 with reference TRBV30 and TRBJ1-6 gives the whole variable domain SQTIHQWPATLVQPVGSPLSLECTVEGTSNPNLYWYRQAAGRGLQLLFYSVGIGQISSEVPQNLSASRPQDRQFILSSKKLLLSDSGFYLCAWSVLGNSPLHFGNGTRLTVT.

This clone turned up a few times. The chain uses TRBV7-2 and TRBJ2-7; the match to TRBD1 covers 7 bases. The CDR3 has 16 residues. V shed 1 base, J shed 6 bases, and the junction held 12 bases outside the gene matches. Germline V gives CDR1 SGHTA, CDR2 FQGNSA. The chain's CDR3 is CASSLVLGRGILEQYF. The CDR3 bases are TGTGCCAGCAGCTTAGTTCTCGGCAGGGGGATCCTCGAGCAGTACTTC. The full variable domain, with the rest looked up from reference TRBV7-2 and TRBJ2-7, is GAGVSQSPSNKVTEKGKDVELRCDPISGHTALYWYRQSLGQGLEFLIYFQGNSAPDKSGLPSDRFSAERTGGSVSTLTIQRTQQEDSAVYLCASSLVLGRGILEQYFGPGTRLTVT.

This clone is categorized as medium-sized (0.01 to 0.1%). This chain uses TRBV28 with TRBJ1-6, with D possibly TRBD1 on 6 matching bases. Trimming stripped 5 bases from V and 10 bases from J, with 18 bases between. This CDR3 has 15 amino acids. Germline values: CDR1 MDHEN, CDR2 SYDVKM. In DNA form, the CDR3 reads TGTGCCAGCAGTACTCCGTCACAGGGCTGGTCACCCCTCCACTTT. It yields the protein CASSTPSQGWSPLHF.

The J gene is TRBJ1-4, the V gene TRBV6-1; the D gene is possibly TRBD1 (6 bases). V lost 6 bases and J lost 10, with 18 bases in between. The CDR3 has 14 amino acids. In germline, CDR1 is MNHNS, CDR2 SASEGT. The CDR3 DNA follows: TGTGCCAGCAGCTGGGGGCCAGGTTGGGTAAAACTGTTTTTT. This codes for CASSWGPGWVKLFF.

This chain connects TRBV27 to TRBJ2-1, with D maybe TRBD2 (6 bases). The length of the CDR3 is 20 residues. Deletions cut 4 bases from V and 5 bases from J, with 30 bases between. Germline assignment: CDR1 MNHEY and CDR2 SMNVEV (reference sequence). The CDR3 reads CASSSTASTWQAGGNNEQFF. The CDR3, as DNA: TGTGCCAGCAGTTCAACCGCTTCGACTTGGCAAGCGGGTGGAAACAATGAGCAGTTCTTC.

Only a few counts were recorded for this clone. The chain carries TRBV4-1 and TRBJ2-2; maybe TRBD1 (6 bases). With 4 bases removed from V and 4 bases from J, the gap between germline ends came to 13 bases. The germline gives CDR1 MGHRA, CDR2 YSYEKL. The CDR3 loop spans 15 amino acids. The CDR3 nucleotides are TGCGCCAGCAGCCTCACTACAGGGTCCACCGGGGAGCTGTTTTTT. This codes for CASSLTTGSTGELFF.

This clone occurred a few times. The chain is built from TRBV11-1 and TRBJ1-4, with D possibly TRBD1 on 5 matching bases. The V end was cut by 5 bases, the J end by 0 bases, with 10 bases between. Germline CDR1 reads SGHAT; CDR2 reads FQDESV (reference sequence). The CDR3 is made up of 15 amino acids. The CDR3 here is CASSPRGATNEKLFF. The CDR3 DNA follows: TGTGCCAGCAGCCCCCGGGGGGCAACTAATGAAAAACTGTTTTTT. The entire variable domain, with the rest obtained from reference TRBV11-1 and TRBJ1-4, is as follows: EAEVAQSPRYKITEKSQAVAFWCDPISGHATLYWYRQILGQGPELLVQFQDESVVDDSQLPKDRFSAERLKGVDSTLKIQPAELGDSAMYLCASSPRGATNEKLFFGSGTQLSVL.